Sequencing of this T cell receptor beta chain was carried out in a study of lymphopenia after photon versus proton radiotherapy. General study results and limits: Photon-treated patients lost naive T cells and TCR diversity; proton-treated stayed stable. Authors raise, but do not show, better survival with proton therapy. After the lymphocyte nadir, photon-treated repertoires showed oligoclonal expansion, especially of CD8+ Temra cells. Larger post-nadir TCR diversity loss correlated inversely with survival in deceased patients.

V was shortened by 2 bases and J by 8 bases, with 18 bases between the two germline ends. The germline gives CDR1 LNHDA, CDR2 SQIVND (reference sequence). The CDR3 runs to 15 residues. Of note for this clone: Its antigen is as yet unknown.

Here immunoSEQ multiplex PCR was the method, and the copy in TCRdb shows in-frame clones only, minus some. The data contain 15,000 to 20,000 clones, 75% to 85% of them seen just once; the ten biggest clones take up less than 25%. This receptor was identified in a man in his 70s with pancreatic cancer. V gene TRBV19 combines with J gene TRBJ1-2; D unclear. The sequenced sample was peripheral blood, obtained from a patient treated with proton-based radiotherapy. This chain's CDR3 is CASSITGGQIGGYTF. The CDR3 DNA reads as TGTGCCAGTAGTATAACGGGCGGGCAAATCGGAGGCTACACCTTC.